These 32 T cell receptor beta chains share one sample of origin, sequenced in a study of technical replicates of blood from several donors (dated by TCRdb to 2017 to 2019). Library method: the immunoSEQ multiplex PCR assay. TCRdb provides this immuneACCESS table in a form limited to in-frame rearrangements. Some clones are lacking; in checked studies, under half of them reflect an unresolved V gene, and why the rest are absent is not known. The sample has 75,000 to 95,000 clones on record, about 95% of them singletons. The ten largest clones capture around 0.25% of the sample. The sequencing sample was made of T cells isolated from PBMCs. The receptors shown here come from a human donor in good health.

The V gene is TRBV6-5, the J gene TRBJ1-2; D remains unclear. Trimming cost V 0 bases and J 5 bases, with 7 bases left between them. This CDR3 is built from 13 residues. Germline values: CDR1 MNHEY, CDR2 SVGAGI. In DNA form, the CDR3 reads TGTGCCAGCAGTTACTCGACAAATTATGGCTACACCTTC. It codes for CASSYSTNYGYTF.

The V gene is TRBV11-3, the J gene TRBJ2-1; a weak D match, TRBD2 (6 bases). This CDR3 has 16 residues. V gave up 3 bases and J gave up 7 bases, with 19 bases separating them. Germline CDR1 reads SGHNT; CDR2 reads YENEEA. CDR3 sequence: CASSFLGTHGRNEQFF. The CDR3 region has the DNA TGTGCCAGCAGCTTTCTCGGGACTCATGGGAGAAATGAGCAGTTCTTC.

This rearrangement joins TRBV6-1 to TRBJ2-3; TRBD1 might be the D (7 bases). Germline V CDR1 and CDR2: MNHNS, SASEGT. Deletions cut 1 base from V and 5 bases from J, with 13 bases between. The CDR3 is made up of 15 amino acids. The CDR3 spells CASSEEDRRVDTQYF. CDR3 DNA sequence: TGTGCCAGCAGTGAAGAGGACAGGAGGGTAGATACGCAGTATTTT.

The V call is TRBV5-8, the J call TRBJ2-7; D unclear. The ends were cut back, 0 bases at V and 4 bases at J, with 2 bases in the middle. The CDR3 has 11 amino acids. The germline CDR1 and CDR2 sequences are SGHTS and YDEGEE. For the CDR3, the DNA is TGTGCCAGCAGCTTGGCTTACGAGCAGTACTTC. It yields the protein CASSLAYEQYF.

The chain is built from TRBV4-1 and TRBJ1-2; TRBD1 agrees at 8 bases. Germline CDR1 reads MGHRA; CDR2 reads YSYEKL. CDR3 length equals 15 residues. Germline trimming cut 1 base from V and 4 bases from J; bases unmatched to any gene: 5. The CDR3 spells CASSQAGGAGYGYTF. The CDR3 bases are TGCGCCAGCAGCCAAGCAGGGGGCGCTGGCTATGGCTACACCTTC.

This sequence joins TRBV6-1 and TRBJ2-2; 7 bases map to TRBD2. V was clipped by 4 bases and J by 0 bases; unmatched bases: 5. CDR1 and CDR2 from the germline V gene are MNHNS and SASEGT. The CDR3 totals 16 residues. The DNA of the CDR3 is TGTGCCAGCAGTGCAGTAGCGGGTGCGAACACCGGGGAGCTGTTTTTT. It codes for CASSAVAGANTGELFF.

The V call is TRBV7-2, the J call TRBJ2-3, with 13 bases aligning to TRBD2. This CDR3 region has 18 residues. Trimming took 0 bases from V and 5 from J; bases not matched to a gene: 8. Germline CDR1 is SGHTA and CDR2 is FQGNSA. Here the CDR3 DNA reads TGTGCCAGCAGCTTAGCTCTCTTCGGACTAGCGGGAGAAGATACGCAGTATTTT. It yields the protein CASSLALFGLAGEDTQYF.

This chain links TRBV4-2 with TRBJ2-7, with 7 bases aligning to TRBD1. Germline CDR1 reads LGHNA; CDR2 reads YNFKEQ. The CDR3 has 15 amino acids. V lost 2 bases and J lost 2; bases outside the gene matches: 6. CDR3 loop: CASSQRRQGPYEQYF. For the CDR3, the DNA is TGTGCCAGCAGCCAACGCCGACAGGGACCCTACGAGCAGTACTTC.

The chain carries TRBV27 and TRBJ1-1; possibly TRBD1 for D (6 bases). Germline V gene data show CDR1 as MNHEY and CDR2 as SMNVEV (reference sequence). This CDR3 is built from 15 residues. Trimming removed 5 bases at V and 0 bases at J, with 13 bases between. This CDR3 reads CASSPPRTVNTEAFF. The CDR3 bases are TGTGCCAGCAGTCCGCCCCGGACAGTGAACACTGAAGCTTTCTTT.

The rearrangement links TRBV5-1 to TRBJ2-7; weak D call: TRBD2 (5 bases). V shed 5 bases and J shed 4 bases, with 16 bases lying between them. Germline CDR1 is SGHRS and CDR2 is YFSETQ. The CDR3 has 14 residues. The CDR3 reads CASRGPGLSYEQYF. CDR3 nucleotides: TGCGCCAGCAGGGGCCCGGGGTTAAGTTACGAGCAGTACTTC.

The chain combines TRBV11-2 with TRBJ1-4; a possible D gene is TRBD1 (6 bases). The length of the CDR3 is 14 residues. CDR1 is SGHAT and CDR2 is FQNNGV in the germline V gene. The V gene lost 6 bases and the J gene lost 2 bases, with 10 bases spanning the gap. The CDR3, as DNA: TGTGCCAGCAGACAGGGTTTGACTAATGAAAAACTGTTTTTT. Translated: CASRQGLTNEKLFF. Full variable domain (remainder filled in from reference TRBV11-2 and TRBJ1-4): EAGVAQSPRYKIIEKRQSVAFWCNPISGHATLYWYQQILGQGPKLLIQFQNNGVVDDSQLPKDRFSAERLKGVDSTLKIQPAKLEDSAVYLCASRQGLTNEKLFFGSGTQLSVL.

This clone showed up just once. The chain carries TRBV19 and TRBJ2-7, with 7 bases aligning to TRBD1. This CDR3 comprises 16 residues. The trim removed 5 bases at V and 3 bases at J, leaving 13 bases unmatched. Germline V gene data show CDR1 as LNHDA and CDR2 as SQIVND (reference sequence). CDR3: CASSEYPRDSDYEQYF. CDR3 nucleotide sequence: TGTGCCAGTAGTGAATACCCCCGGGACAGCGACTACGAGCAGTACTTC.

This chain uses TRBV5-8 with TRBJ1-1; D gene ambiguous. With 4 bases removed from V and 2 bases from J, the gap between germline ends came to 21 bases. This CDR3 has 17 amino acids. Germline V gene sequence: CDR1 SGHTS, CDR2 YDEGEE. The CDR3 sequence is CASSTNPWTGTNTEAFF. DNA of the CDR3: TGTGCCAGCAGCACAAACCCCTGGACGGGAACAAACACTGAAGCTTTCTTT.

The V and J genes are TRBV11-1 and TRBJ2-7; 10 bases agree with TRBD2. This CDR3 is 14 amino acids long. The V segment lost 4 bases and the J segment 3 bases; nucleotides outside the gene matches: 3. The germline V gene has CDR1 SGHAT and CDR2 FQDESV (reference sequence). The CDR3 DNA sequence: TGTGCCAGCAGCTCTAGCGGGAGTAACTACGAGCAGTACTTC. Amino acid sequence: CASSSSGSNYEQYF.

This sequence joins TRBV2 and TRBJ2-3; 11 nucleotides line up with TRBD2. V lost 6 bases to trimming and J lost 6 bases; unmatched junction nucleotides: 5. This CDR3 has 14 residues. Germline CDR1 SNHLY, CDR2 FYNNEI. The CDR3 DNA reads as TGTGCCAGCAGAAGGACTAGCGGGTCGGATACGCAGTATTTT. Protein sequence: CASRRTSGSDTQYF. The variable domain in full, with the rest retrieved from reference TRBV2 and TRBJ2-3, is EPEVTQTPSHQVTQMGQEVILRCVPISNHLYFYWYRQILGQKVEFLVSFYNNEISEKSEIFDDQFSVERPDGSNFTLKIRSTKLEDSAMYFCASRRTSGSDTQYFGPGTRLTVL.

In its sample, this clone was seen a few times. The chain carries TRBV5-5 and TRBJ1-2, with D maybe TRBD1 (6 bases). Germline CDR1 SGHKS, CDR2 YYEKEE (reference sequence). The length of the CDR3 is 17 residues. V was trimmed by 7 bases and J by 0 bases, leaving 22 bases between them. The CDR3 DNA is TGTGCCAGCTCTACCCCGGGTGCGGGGGCGTCTAACTATGGCTACACCTTC. Its translation is CASSTPGAGASNYGYTF.

The chain is built from TRBV7-7 and TRBJ2-3; D is ambiguous. The CDR3 loop spans 14 amino acids. Trimming took 2 bases from V and 2 from J, leaving 8 bases between them. The germline V gene encodes CDR1 SSHAT and CDR2 FNYEAQ (reference sequence). CDR3 sequence: CASSLNVFTDTQYF. The DNA of the CDR3 is TGTGCCAGCAGCTTAAATGTCTTCACAGATACGCAGTATTTT.

J is TRBJ2-5 and V is TRBV11-2, with TRBD2 identical over 12 bases. Germline loops: CDR1 SGHAT, CDR2 FQNNGV. This CDR3 region has 16 residues. J was trimmed by 5 bases and V by 5 bases; bases with no gene match: 9. The CDR3 region is CASSQPRLAGVETQYF. The CDR3 nucleotides read TGTGCCAGCAGCCAGCCCCGACTAGCGGGAGTGGAGACCCAGTACTTC.

The rearrangement uses TRBV6-1 and TRBJ1-1; D is perhaps TRBD1 (6 bases). CDR3 size: 15 residues. Trimming removed 3 bases from V and 5 bases from J, with 16 bases in between. Germline CDR1 is MNHNS and CDR2 is SASEGT. CDR3 bases: TGTGCCAGCAGTGAGCCATACAGGGTCTCTACTGAAGCTTTCTTT. Amino acid sequence: CASSEPYRVSTEAFF.

The CDR3 loop is CASSMAVRNYEQYF. The CDR3 region has the DNA TGTGCCAGTAGCATGGCGGTGAGGAACTACGAGCAGTACTTC. V usage is TRBV19 and J usage is TRBJ2-7; D ambiguous. The V end lost 6 bases, the J end lost 3 bases, and 15 bases lay between the germline ends. CDR3 length: 14 residues. In germline, CDR1 is LNHDA, CDR2 SQIVND (reference sequence).

The CDR3 here is CASSSRQGATSEAFF. The DNA of the CDR3 is TGTGCCAGCAGCTCTCGTCAGGGGGCTACGAGTGAAGCTTTCTTT. This chain connects TRBV11-2 to TRBJ1-1; TRBD1 aligns across 8 bases. The CDR3 runs to 15 residues. With V trimmed by 4 bases and J by 7 bases, 11 bases remained unmatched. CDR1 is SGHAT and CDR2 is FQNNGV in the germline V gene.

The chain has TRBV5-1 and TRBJ1-1; possibly TRBD1 for D (6 bases). Germline V gives CDR1 SGHRS, CDR2 YFSETQ. Trimming took 4 bases from V and 1 from J, leaving 8 bases between them. This CDR3 is 13 amino acids long. The chain's CDR3 is CASSGQRNTEAFF. CDR3 in DNA: TGCGCCAGCAGCGGACAGAGGAACACTGAAGCTTTCTTT. Based on the CDR3 plus reference TRBV5-1 and TRBJ1-1, the full variable domain is KAGVTQTPRYLIKTRGQQVTLSCSPISGHRSVSWYQQTPGQGLQFLFEYFSETQRNKGNFPGRFSGRQFSNSRSEMNVSTLELGDSALYLCASSGQRNTEAFFGQGTRLTVV.

The chain joins TRBV5-5 to TRBJ1-1, with unresolved D. The germline V gene has CDR1 SGHKS and CDR2 YYEKEE (reference sequence). The V end lost 1 base, the J end lost 4 bases, and 11 bases lay between the germline ends. The CDR3 loop spans 14 amino acids. The CDR3 is CASSLSLLVTEAFF. The CDR3 DNA sequence: TGTGCCAGCAGCTTGTCATTATTAGTCACTGAAGCTTTCTTT.

This sequence joins TRBV2 and TRBJ1-2; D not certain. The CDR3 extends over 12 amino acids. Deletions cut 6 bases from V and 7 bases from J, with 12 bases between. Germline assignment: CDR1 SNHLY and CDR2 FYNNEI. CDR3 in amino acids: CASRADSFGYTF. In nucleotides, the CDR3 is TGTGCCAGCAGGGCCGATTCCTTTGGCTACACCTTC. The variable domain in full, completed from reference TRBV2 and TRBJ1-2, reads EPEVTQTPSHQVTQMGQEVILRCVPISNHLYFYWYRQILGQKVEFLVSFYNNEISEKSEIFDDQFSVERPDGSNFTLKIRSTKLEDSAMYFCASRADSFGYTFGSGTRLTVV.

The chain couples TRBV27 to TRBJ1-5; D uncertain. The CDR3 length is 13 residues. V shed 5 bases and J shed 5 bases, with 10 bases lying between them. Germline V lookup: CDR1 MNHEY, CDR2 SMNVEV (reference sequence). The CDR3 sequence: CASSTVRHQPQHF. CDR3 nucleotides: TGTGCCAGCAGTACGGTACGTCATCAGCCCCAGCATTTT.

Regarding this clone: The junction differs from germline at one of its ends, possibly a read error. This sequence joins TRBV30 and TRBJ1-2, with unresolved D. The length of the CDR3 is 11 residues. Germline lookup yields CDR1 GTSNPN and CDR2 SVGIG (reference sequence). The CDR3 DNA reads TGTGCCTACCTCACAGACCCCCAATCAGATTTC. Protein: CAYLTDPQSDF.

The genes are TRBV6-6 and TRBJ2-4; the D gene is possibly TRBD2 (6 bases). Trimming shortened V by 3 bases and J by 1 base, and 13 bases separated the two germline ends. The CDR3 has 16 residues. Germline loops: CDR1 MNHNY, CDR2 SVGAGI (reference sequence). CDR3 protein: CASSYLDGTAKNIQYF. The CDR3 coding sequence is TGTGCCAGCAGTTATCTTGATGGGACTGCCAAAAACATTCAGTACTTC.

The chain carries TRBV7-9 and TRBJ2-5; D is possibly TRBD2 (5 bases). CDR3 length equals 13 residues. Germline V CDR1 and CDR2: SEHNR, FQNEAQ (reference sequence). Trimming pared 5 bases from V and 3 bases from J, leaving 10 bases between. CDR3 nucleotide sequence: TGTGCCAGCAGCCTCGGGGTCGAAGAGACCCAGTACTTC. This gives the protein CASSLGVEETQYF.

The chain links TRBV5-5 to TRBJ1-5, with 7 bases lining up with TRBD1. The junction had 7 bases not matched to a gene; V was cut back by 4 bases and J by 6 bases. There are 14 residues in the CDR3. Germline values: CDR1 SGHKS, CDR2 YYEKEE (reference sequence). The CDR3 DNA reads as TGTGCCAGCAGCCTAGGACAGGTGTCTCAGCCCCAGCATTTT. This gives the protein CASSLGQVSQPQHF.

The chain has TRBV10-2 and TRBJ2-1; 7 bases are a match to TRBD2. The junction had 3 bases not matched to a gene; V was cut back by 9 bases and J by 7 bases. This CDR3 contains 11 residues. The germline CDR1 and CDR2 sequences are WSHSY and SAAADI. The CDR3 reads CASEGGNEQFF. CDR3 nucleotide sequence: TGCGCCAGTGAGGGAGGGAATGAGCAGTTCTTC.

This clone came up a few times. This rearrangement joins TRBV11-3 to TRBJ2-2; TRBD1 matches at 8 bases. Germline assignment: CDR1 SGHNT and CDR2 YENEEA. The CDR3 loop spans 15 amino acids. V lost 6 bases and J lost 7; bases outside the gene matches: 10. DNA for the CDR3: TGTGCCAGCAGTTCTTTTTCAGGGGGCCACGGGGAGCTGTTTTTT. It specifies CASSSFSGGHGELFF.

The chain employs TRBV28 and TRBJ2-1; the D is unclear. Germline assignment: CDR1 MDHEN and CDR2 SYDVKM. Trimming pared 4 bases from V and 1 base from J, leaving 5 bases between. CDR3 length equals 13 residues. The CDR3 nucleotides read TGTGCCAGCAGTTCAGGTTCCTACAATGAGCAGTTCTTC. Its protein is CASSSGSYNEQFF. Combining the CDR3 with reference TRBV28 and TRBJ2-1 gives the whole variable domain DVKVTQSSRYLVKRTGEKVFLECVQDMDHENMFWYRQDPGLGLRLIYFSYDVKMKEKGDIPEGYSVSREKKERFSLILESASTNQTSMYLCASSSGSYNEQFFGPGTRLTVL.